Following are 21 T cell receptor beta chains from one sample sequenced in a study of blood T cells in healthy people across ages (dated by TCRdb to the mid-2010s). Libraries were constructed by 5' RACE. Sequencing instrument: Illumina HiSeq 2500. A second PCR of roughly 7 to 11 cycles was performed with a sample-barcoded 5' primer and a J-beta primer mix. Using fastp trimming at Q25 and MiXCR clonotype assembly, TCRdb reanalyzed the public sequencing data and kept in-frame beta chains. Every CDR3 protein is listed once, alongside the most common genes and DNA of its rows. The sample has around 940,000 distinct CDR3 sequences on record, about 53% of them singletons. The leading ten clones occupy around 21% of the sample. The sequencing sample was made of blood. The receptors come from an older woman in good health.

V gene TRBV4-1 combines with J gene TRBJ2-7; the match to TRBD1 covers 10 bases. The CDR3 runs to 16 residues. Germline V gene sequence: CDR1 MGHRA, CDR2 YSYEKL. The trim removed 3 bases at V and 4 bases at J, leaving 9 bases unmatched. Here the CDR3 DNA reads TGCGCCAGCAGCCAGGCGTTGGGACAGGGGTTTTACGAGCAGTACTTC. It specifies CASSQALGQGFYEQYF.

The chain carries TRBV3-1 and TRBJ2-3; 11 nucleotides align to TRBD2. Germline lookup yields CDR1 LGHDT and CDR2 YNNKEL (reference sequence). The length of the CDR3 is 16 residues. The J segment lost 7 bases and the V segment lost 3 bases, leaving 9 bases of the junction unmatched. The CDR3 region has the DNA TGTGCCAGCAGCCAGGGCCTAGCGGGAGGCGTAAATACGCAGTATTTT. Its protein product is CASSQGLAGGVNTQYF.

The gene calls are TRBV29-1 and TRBJ1-5, with D hard to call. V lost 4 bases and J 4 bases, leaving 8 bases between the germline ends. The CDR3 is made up of 12 amino acids. The germline CDR1 and CDR2 sequences are SQVTM and ANQGSEA. The CDR3: CSVANWNQPQHF. The CDR3 bases are TGCAGCGTTGCCAACTGGAATCAGCCCCAGCATTTT.

The V and J genes are TRBV6-5 and TRBJ1-5; possibly TRBD1 for D (6 bases). From germline, CDR1 is MNHEY and CDR2 SVGAGI. Deletions cut 7 bases from V and 3 bases from J, with 16 bases between. The CDR3 spans 15 residues. CDR3 residues: CASKMGHHDNQPQHF. Written as DNA, the CDR3 is TGTGCCAGCAAAATGGGACACCATGACAATCAGCCCCAGCATTTT.

This clonotype was seen more than once but under ten times. The gene calls are TRBV5-1 and TRBJ2-1; TRBD2 matches at 10 bases. The germline V gene encodes CDR1 SGHRS and CDR2 YFSETQ. Unmatched junction bases numbered 11, after V lost 2 bases and J lost 9 bases. The CDR3 extends over 16 amino acids. The CDR3 loop reads CASSLHPGLANTEQFF. CDR3 DNA: TGCGCCAGCAGCTTACATCCGGGACTAGCGAATACTGAGCAGTTCTTC. Full variable domain (missing parts from reference TRBV5-1 and TRBJ2-1): KAGVTQTPRYLIKTRGQQVTLSCSPISGHRSVSWYQQTPGQGLQFLFEYFSETQRNKGNFPGRFSGRQFSNSRSEMNVSTLELGDSALYLCASSLHPGLANTEQFFGPGTRLTVL.

Worth noting for this clonotype: Germline and junction disagree at one end, which may indicate a read error. The chain uses TRBV28 and TRBJ2-3; perhaps TRBD2 as D (7 bases). The CDR3 spans 15 residues. Germline CDR1 MDHEN, CDR2 SYDVKM. The chain's CDR3 is CASSQVGGRGDAQYF. The CDR3 DNA reads as TGTGCCAGCAGTCAAGTCGGGGGGCGAGGAGATGCGCAGTATTTT.

This clonotype turned up a few times. The chain uses TRBV29-1 and TRBJ2-3; 8 bases are shared with TRBD2. Germline CDR1 and CDR2: SQVTM and ANQGSEA. V gave up 6 bases and J gave up 0 bases; unmatched junction bases: 8. CDR3 length: 15 amino acids. The DNA for the CDR3 is TGCAGCGTCCGAATTAGCGGGGTTAGCACAGATACGCAGTATTTT. Translating gives CSVRISGVSTDTQYF.

This clonotype was picked up a small number of times. The rearrangement links TRBV27 to TRBJ2-7; no definite D call. Trimming took 3 bases from V and 0 from J, leaving 6 bases between them. Germline values: CDR1 MNHEY, CDR2 SMNVEV (reference sequence). This CDR3 spans 13 amino acids. The CDR3 loop is CASSFYSSYEQYF. CDR3 DNA sequence: TGTGCCAGCAGTTTTTACAGCTCCTACGAGCAGTACTTC.

The chain is built from TRBV28 and TRBJ2-1, with TRBD1 identical over 10 bases. This CDR3 comprises 15 residues. The ends lost 5 bases at V and 10 bases at J; junction bases unmatched: 11. Germline loops: CDR1 MDHEN, CDR2 SYDVKM. The CDR3 spells CASSARTGGRAEQFF. Written as DNA, the CDR3 is TGTGCCAGCAGTGCAAGGACAGGGGGTCGTGCGGAGCAGTTCTTC.

The V and J genes are TRBV20-1 and TRBJ2-1, with TRBD2 identical over 15 bases. The trim removed 0 bases at V and 7 bases at J, leaving 1 base unmatched. In germline, CDR1 is DFQATT, CDR2 SNEGSKA (reference sequence). The CDR3 runs to 15 residues. The DNA of the CDR3 is TGCAGTGCTAGAGACGGACTAGCGGGAGGGAATGAGCAGTTCTTC. Its protein is CSARDGLAGGNEQFF.

V usage is TRBV28 and J usage is TRBJ2-5, with 7 positions matching TRBD1. CDR3 size: 14 residues. Germline lookup yields CDR1 MDHEN and CDR2 SYDVKM. Trimming cost V 5 bases and J 5 bases; bases outside gene matches: 8. The CDR3, as DNA: TGTGCCAGCAGTGCTGACAGGGAGTGGGAGACCCAGTACTTC. Amino acids: CASSADREWETQYF.

This clonotype was picked up a small number of times. V usage is TRBV5-7 and J usage is TRBJ1-2; no definite D call. TRBV5-7 is identified as an open reading frame with a role that is uncertain. This CDR3 is 11 amino acids long. V lost 5 bases, J lost 7 bases, and 9 bases lay in between. CDR3 sequence (DNA): TGTGCCAGCAGGCCCAAAGGTGGCTACACCTTC. Translation gives CASRPKGGYTF.

In nucleotides, the CDR3 is TGTGCCAGCAGCTTAATAGCCCAGGGCAGTACGCAGTATTTT. Translating it yields CASSLIAQGSTQYF. The chain carries TRBV7-2 and TRBJ2-3, with a possible D match to TRBD1 (5 bases). V shed 2 bases and J shed 8 bases, with 14 bases lying between them. The CDR3 length is 14 residues. CDR1 is SGHTA, CDR2 FQGNSA, per germline. Drawing the rest from reference TRBV7-2 and TRBJ2-3, the complete variable domain is GAGVSQSPSNKVTEKGKDVELRCDPISGHTALYWYRQSLGQGLEFLIYFQGNSAPDKSGLPSDRFSAERTGGSVSTLTIQRTQQEDSAVYLCASSLIAQGSTQYFGPGTRLTVL.

About this clonotype itself: A junction boundary mismatches the germline segment, possibly from a read error. CDR3 loop: CASSLGRLVQQGTQYF. The CDR3 DNA reads TGTGCCAGCAGCTTAGGTCGACTAGTCCAACAAGGGACCCAGTACTTC. The chain combines TRBV7-8 with TRBJ2-5; D might be TRBD2 (6 bases). CDR3 size: 16 residues. Germline V gives CDR1 SGHVS, CDR2 FQNEAQ.

A few counts support this clonotype. The V and J genes are TRBV20-1 and TRBJ2-1, with 12 bases aligning to TRBD2. The J segment lost 2 bases and the V segment lost 7 bases, leaving 0 bases of the junction unmatched. This CDR3 has 13 amino acids. CDR1 is DFQATT, CDR2 SNEGSKA, per germline (reference sequence). The CDR3 reads CSGTSGTYNEQFF. DNA of the CDR3: TGCAGTGGGACTAGCGGGACCTACAATGAGCAGTTCTTC.

V usage is TRBV3-1 and J usage is TRBJ2-3; D is perhaps TRBD2 (5 bases). Germline-derived CDR1 and CDR2 are LGHDT and YNNKEL (reference sequence). This CDR3 region has 14 residues. The V end lost 6 bases, the J end lost 2 bases, and 12 bases lay between the germline ends. The CDR3 bases are TGTGCCAGCAGTACCGGGGTCCTCACAGATACGCAGTATTTT. Residues: CASSTGVLTDTQYF.

This rearrangement joins TRBV28 to TRBJ1-2; D is ambiguous. The CDR3 extends over 15 amino acids. V was cut by 2 bases and J by 8 bases, with 18 bases left in between. Germline CDR1 is MDHEN and CDR2 is SYDVKM. The CDR3 sequence is CASSLNVAYTWGYTF. The CDR3 nucleotides are TGTGCCAGCAGTTTAAATGTGGCCTACACCTGGGGCTACACCTTC.

The rearrangement joins TRBV20-1 to TRBJ2-1; the D is unclear. The CDR3 extends over 14 amino acids. Trimming pared 4 bases from V and 5 bases from J, leaving 15 bases between. CDR1 and CDR2 (germline): DFQATT, SNEGSKA (reference sequence). CDR3 in amino acids: CSATAPTTNNEQFF. The CDR3 nucleotides are TGCAGTGCTACCGCCCCGACGACAAACAATGAGCAGTTCTTC.

The V and J genes are TRBV15 and TRBJ2-1; D is ambiguous. Trimming shortened V by 2 bases and J by 2 bases, and 10 bases separated the two germline ends. The germline V gene encodes CDR1 LNHNV and CDR2 YYDKDF (reference sequence). The CDR3 runs to 15 residues. Written as DNA, the CDR3 is TGTGCCACCAGCAGACAGAGAAACGCCTACAATGAGCAGTTCTTC. Its protein product is CATSRQRNAYNEQFF. Complete variable domain (other parts from reference TRBV15 and TRBJ2-1): DAMVIQNPRYQVTQFGKPVTLSCSQTLNHNVMYWYQQKSSQAPKLLFHYYDKDFNNEADTPDNFQSRRPNTSFCFLDIRSPGLGDTAMYLCATSRQRNAYNEQFFGPGTRLTVL.

The chain uses TRBV7-9 and TRBJ2-4; tentatively, D is TRBD1 or TRBD2 (6 bases each). The end of the DNA aligns better with TRBJ2-7, so the J call may be wrong. Per germline, CDR1 SEHNR and CDR2 FQNEAQ (reference sequence). The CDR3 length is 17 residues. The CDR3 here is CASSKEGGAGSWYEQYF. The CDR3 bases are TGTGCCAGCAGCAAGGAGGGGGGCGCAGGGAGTTGGTACGAGCAGTACTTC.

This clonotype was seen more than once but under ten times. The chain uses TRBV5-8 and TRBJ1-1; 7 bases are shared with TRBD1. In germline, CDR1 is SGHTS, CDR2 YDEGEE. The CDR3 runs 12 residues. V trimming: 5 bases; J trimming: 5 bases; junction bases outside the gene matches: 3. The CDR3 is CASRAGGTEAFF. The CDR3 DNA follows: TGTGCCAGCAGGGCAGGGGGTACTGAAGCTTTCTTT. Full variable domain (missing parts from reference TRBV5-8 and TRBJ1-1): EAGVTQSPTHLIKTRGQQATLRCSPISGHTSVYWYQQALGLGLQFLLWYDEGEERNRGNFPPRFSGRQFPNYSSELNVNALELEDSALYLCASRAGGTEAFFGQGTRLTVV.